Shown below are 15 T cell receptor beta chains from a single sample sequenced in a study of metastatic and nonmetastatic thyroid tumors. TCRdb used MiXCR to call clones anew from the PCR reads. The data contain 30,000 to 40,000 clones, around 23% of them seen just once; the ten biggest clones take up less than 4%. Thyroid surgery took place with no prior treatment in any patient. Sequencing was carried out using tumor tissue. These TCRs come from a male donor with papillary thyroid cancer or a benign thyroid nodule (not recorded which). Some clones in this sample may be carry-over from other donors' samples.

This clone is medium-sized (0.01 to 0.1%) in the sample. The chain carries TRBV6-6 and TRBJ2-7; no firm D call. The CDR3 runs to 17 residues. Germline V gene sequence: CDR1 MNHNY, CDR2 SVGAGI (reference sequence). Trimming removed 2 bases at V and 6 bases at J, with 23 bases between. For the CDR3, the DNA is TGTGCCAGCAGTTACGACGGATGGGAAAACCCCGGCGGCGAGCAGTACTTC. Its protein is CASSYDGWENPGGEQYF.

In nucleotides, the CDR3 is TGCAGTGCTAGCTCGGGGGCTCGGACAGATACGCAGTATTTT. Translation: CSASSGARTDTQYF. The rearrangement uses TRBV20-1 and TRBJ2-3; either TRBD1 or TRBD2 may fit D (6 bases each). The germline V gene encodes CDR1 DFQATT and CDR2 SNEGSKA (reference sequence). V was shortened by 3 bases and J by 3 bases, with 13 bases between the two germline ends. The CDR3 spans 14 residues.

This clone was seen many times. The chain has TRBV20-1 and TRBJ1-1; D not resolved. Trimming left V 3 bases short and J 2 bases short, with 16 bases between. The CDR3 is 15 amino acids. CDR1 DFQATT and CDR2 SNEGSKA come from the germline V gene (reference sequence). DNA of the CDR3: TGCAGTGCTAGGAGCCACACGGGCACCAACACTGAAGCTTTCTTT. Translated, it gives CSARSHTGTNTEAFF.

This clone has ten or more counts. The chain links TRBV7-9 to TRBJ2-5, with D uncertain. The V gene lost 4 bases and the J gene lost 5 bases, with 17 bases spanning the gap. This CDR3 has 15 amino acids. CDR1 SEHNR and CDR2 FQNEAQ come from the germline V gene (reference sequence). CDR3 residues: CASSSREWGRETQYF. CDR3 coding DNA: TGTGCCAGCAGCTCGAGAGAGTGGGGTCGGGAGACCCAGTACTTC.

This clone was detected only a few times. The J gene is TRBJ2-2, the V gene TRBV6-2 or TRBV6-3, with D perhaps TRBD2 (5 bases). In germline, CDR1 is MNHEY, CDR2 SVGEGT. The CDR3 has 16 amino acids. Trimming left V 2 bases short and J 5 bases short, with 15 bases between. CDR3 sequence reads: CASSYLISGSTGELFF. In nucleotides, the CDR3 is TGTGCCAGCAGTTACCTTATATCGGGATCGACCGGGGAGCTGTTTTTT.

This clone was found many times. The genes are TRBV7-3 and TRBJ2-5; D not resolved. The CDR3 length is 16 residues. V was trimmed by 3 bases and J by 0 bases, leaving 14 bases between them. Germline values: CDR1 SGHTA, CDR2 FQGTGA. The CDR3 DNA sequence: TGTGCCAGCAGCTTTCATCCAGTCCGGTACCAAGAGACCCAGTACTTC. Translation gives CASSFHPVRYQETQYF.

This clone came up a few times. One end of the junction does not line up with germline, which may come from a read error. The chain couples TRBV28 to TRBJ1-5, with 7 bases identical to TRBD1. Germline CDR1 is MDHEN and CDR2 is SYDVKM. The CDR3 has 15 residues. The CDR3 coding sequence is TGTGCCAGCAGCGTGACAGGGATACGCAATAAGCCCCAGCATTTT. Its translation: CASSVTGIRNKPQHF.

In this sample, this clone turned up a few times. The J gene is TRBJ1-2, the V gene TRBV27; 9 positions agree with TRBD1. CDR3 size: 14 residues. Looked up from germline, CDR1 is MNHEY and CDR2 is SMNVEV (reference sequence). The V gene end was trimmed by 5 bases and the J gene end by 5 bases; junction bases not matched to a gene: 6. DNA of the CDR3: TGTGCCAGCAGTCCACTGGACAGGGGTTATGGCTACACCTTC. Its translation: CASSPLDRGYGYTF.

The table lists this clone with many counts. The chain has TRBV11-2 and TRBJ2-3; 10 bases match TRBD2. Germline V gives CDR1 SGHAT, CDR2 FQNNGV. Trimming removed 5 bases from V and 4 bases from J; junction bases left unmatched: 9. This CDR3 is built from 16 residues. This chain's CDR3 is CASSPLAGRGSDTQYF. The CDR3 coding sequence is TGTGCCAGCAGCCCACTAGCGGGACGGGGTTCAGATACGCAGTATTTT.

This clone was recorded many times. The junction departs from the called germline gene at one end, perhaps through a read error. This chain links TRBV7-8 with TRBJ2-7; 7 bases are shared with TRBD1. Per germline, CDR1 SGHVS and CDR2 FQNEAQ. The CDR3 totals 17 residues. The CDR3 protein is CAGSLTGQTSSGYEQYF. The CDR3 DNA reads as TGTGCCGGCAGCTTAACGGGACAGACTTCGTCAGGGTACGAGCAGTACTTC.

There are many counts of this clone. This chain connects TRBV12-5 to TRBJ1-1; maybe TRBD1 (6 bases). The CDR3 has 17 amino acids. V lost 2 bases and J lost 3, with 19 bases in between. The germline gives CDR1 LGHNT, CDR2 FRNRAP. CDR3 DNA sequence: TGTGCTAGTGGTTTGCCCAGGAAGGGGGAACTGCACACTGAAGCTTTCTTT. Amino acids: CASGLPRKGELHTEAFF.

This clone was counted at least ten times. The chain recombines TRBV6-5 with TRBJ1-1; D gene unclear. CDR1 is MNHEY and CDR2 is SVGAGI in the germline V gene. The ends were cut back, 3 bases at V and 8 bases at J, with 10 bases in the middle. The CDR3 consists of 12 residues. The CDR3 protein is CASSYPPPEAFF. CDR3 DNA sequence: TGTGCCAGCAGTTATCCGCCCCCCGAAGCTTTCTTT.

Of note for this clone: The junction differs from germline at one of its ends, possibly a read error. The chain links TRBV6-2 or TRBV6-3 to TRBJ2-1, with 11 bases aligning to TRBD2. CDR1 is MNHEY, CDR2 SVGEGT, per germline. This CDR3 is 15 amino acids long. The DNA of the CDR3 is TGTGCCATCAGTTTTAGCGGGGGGGCTTCCAATGAGCAGTTCTTC. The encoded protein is CAISFSGGASNEQFF.

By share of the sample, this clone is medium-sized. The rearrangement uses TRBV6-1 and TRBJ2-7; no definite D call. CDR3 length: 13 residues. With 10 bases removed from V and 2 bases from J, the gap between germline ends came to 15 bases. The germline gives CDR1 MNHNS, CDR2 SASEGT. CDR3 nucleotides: TGTGCCACCGGACGGACCTATACCTACGAGCAGTACTTC. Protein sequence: CATGRTYTYEQYF.

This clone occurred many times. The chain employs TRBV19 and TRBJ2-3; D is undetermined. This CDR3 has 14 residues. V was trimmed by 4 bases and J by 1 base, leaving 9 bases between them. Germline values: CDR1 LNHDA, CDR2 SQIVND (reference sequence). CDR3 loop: CASSRNVRTDTQYF. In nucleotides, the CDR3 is TGTGCCAGTAGTAGGAATGTCCGCACAGATACGCAGTATTTT.